The 31 T cell receptor beta chains presented below share a single source sample, sequenced in a study of control samples from healthy donors and cancer patients. Sequencing was performed with immunoSEQ multiplex PCR; in TCRdb, only in-frame clones are kept and a portion is missing. Of approximately 170,000 clones listed, around 95% are singletons. Sample: blood. The receptors here all came from a woman in her sixties in good health.

This chain links TRBV18 with TRBJ1-2, with TRBD1 as a possible D gene (6 bases). Trimming removed 6 bases from V and 3 bases from J, with 17 bases in between. Germline V gene data show CDR1 as KGHSH and CDR2 as LQKENI. There are 15 residues in the CDR3. The CDR3 coding sequence is TGTGCCAGCTCGCCCAACACAGGGTTGGACTATGGCTACACCTTC. Amino acids: CASSPNTGLDYGYTF. Drawing the rest from reference TRBV18 and TRBJ1-2, the complete variable domain is NAGVMQNPRHLVRRRGQEARLRCSPMKGHSHVYWYRQLPEEGLKFMVYLQKENIIDESGMPKERFSAEFPKEGPSILRIQQVVRGDSAAYFCASSPNTGLDYGYTFGSGTRLTVV.

This chain uses TRBV19 with TRBJ2-4; 10 positions match TRBD1. CDR3 length: 15 amino acids. CDR1 is LNHDA, CDR2 SQIVND, per germline (reference sequence). V lost 7 bases and J lost 2; bases outside the gene matches: 5. CDR3 sequence reads: CASTWTGGPKNIQYF. The CDR3 nucleotides read TGTGCCAGTACCTGGACAGGGGGGCCCAAAAACATTCAGTACTTC.

The chain's CDR3 is CASSLLRGQEAFF. CDR3 in DNA: TGTGCCAGCAGCTTATTAAGGGGACAGGAAGCTTTCTTT. V and J are TRBV7-3 and TRBJ1-1; 7 nucleotides align to TRBD1. Looked up from germline, CDR1 is SGHTA and CDR2 is FQGTGA. The trim removed 2 bases at V and 8 bases at J, leaving 5 bases unmatched. The CDR3 extends over 13 amino acids.

The genes are TRBV9 and TRBJ2-3; D remains unclear. The CDR3 totals 13 residues. Deletions cut 4 bases from V and 2 bases from J, with 8 bases between. Per the germline V gene, CDR1 is SGDLS and CDR2 is YYNGEE. The CDR3 region has the DNA TGTGCCAGCAGCAGACTGTCCACAGATACGCAGTATTTT. Its protein product is CASSRLSTDTQYF.

The rearrangement uses TRBV10-2 and TRBJ1-4; maybe TRBD1 (6 bases). Trimming left V 2 bases short and J 2 bases short, with 9 bases between. CDR3 length: 15 residues. Germline values: CDR1 WSHSY, CDR2 SAAADI. The CDR3 loop is CASSEDRLTNEKLFF. CDR3 bases: TGCGCCAGCAGTGAGGACAGGTTGACTAATGAAAAACTGTTTTTT.

Notes on this clone: Other DNA variants within this sample encode the same CDR3. CDR3 coding DNA: TGTGCCAGCAGCCAAGATCTTGAGTACGAGCAGTACTTC. It yields the protein CASSQDLEYEQYF. The chain uses TRBV4-2 and TRBJ2-7; D remains ambiguous. There are 13 residues in the CDR3. Germline CDR1 LGHNA, CDR2 YNFKEQ. V lost 0 bases and J lost 4, with 7 bases in between.

The rearrangement links TRBV5-1 to TRBJ1-3; unclear D gene. The germline CDR1 and CDR2 sequences are SGHRS and YFSETQ. V was clipped by 7 bases and J by 2 bases, with 16 bases between them. The length of the CDR3 is 15 residues. DNA for the CDR3: TGCGCCAGCGGAGCACAAGGTGTCACTGGAAACACCATATATTTT. It translates to CASGAQGVTGNTIYF.

This chain connects TRBV25-1 to TRBJ2-7, with D perhaps matching TRBD1 or TRBD2 (5 bases each). With 3 bases removed from V and 6 bases from J, the gap between germline ends came to 21 bases. CDR1 is MGHDK and CDR2 is SYGVNS in the germline V gene. The CDR3 runs to 16 residues. The CDR3 here is CASSDPPGRGSGEQYF. CDR3 coding DNA: TGTGCCAGCAGTGACCCACCGGGTAGGGGAAGCGGCGAGCAGTACTTC.

This rearrangement joins TRBV5-4 to TRBJ2-5; TRBD2 agrees at 16 bases. CDR1 is SGHNT, CDR2 YYREEE, per germline (reference sequence). V lost 3 bases, J lost 7 bases, and 9 bases stayed unmatched. CDR3 length: 17 amino acids. The CDR3 region has the DNA TGTGCCAGCAGCTCCCCGGGACTAGCGGGGGGGCTCGGGACCCAGTACTTC. This translates into CASSSPGLAGGLGTQYF. The complete variable domain, with remaining parts taken from reference TRBV5-4 and TRBJ2-5, reads ETGVTQSPTHLIKTRGQQVTLRCSSQSGHNTVSWYQQALGQGPQFIFQYYREEENGRGNFPPRFSGLQFPNYSSELNVNALELDDSALYLCASSSPGLAGGLGTQYFGPGTRLLVL.

This clone was observed a few times. The chain combines TRBV7-8 with TRBJ1-5; D might be TRBD1 (5 bases). With 2 bases removed from V and 4 bases from J, the gap between germline ends came to 12 bases. CDR1 SGHVS and CDR2 FQNEAQ come from the germline V gene. The CDR3 sequence is 15 residues long. CDR3 nucleotide sequence: TGTGCCAGCAGCTTATACGGGGGAAGTAATCAGCCCCAGCATTTT. Translated: CASSLYGGSNQPQHF.

This clone was seen only once. The V call is TRBV7-7, the J call TRBJ2-3, with TRBD1 matching 7 bases. V shed 4 bases, J shed 3 bases, and the junction held 4 bases outside the gene matches. The CDR3 spans 14 residues. Germline CDR1 and CDR2: SSHAT and FNYEAQ (reference sequence). The CDR3 here is CASSSTGFTDTQYF. In DNA form, the CDR3 reads TGTGCCAGCAGCTCGACAGGGTTTACAGATACGCAGTATTTT.

The CDR3 here is CASSLVTPQGTQYF. Written as DNA, the CDR3 is TGTGCCAGCAGTCTGGTAACTCCTCAGGGTACGCAGTATTTT. This chain uses TRBV6-2 or TRBV6-3 with TRBJ2-3; D is possibly TRBD1 (5 bases). Trimming left V 5 bases short and J 8 bases short, with 17 bases between. Germline V lookup: CDR1 MNHEY, CDR2 SVGEGT. The CDR3 totals 14 residues.

The chain employs TRBV19 and TRBJ1-2, with no clear D. This CDR3 has 14 residues. The V gene lost 1 base and the J gene lost 4 bases, with 10 bases spanning the gap. CDR1 is LNHDA and CDR2 is SQIVND in the germline V gene (reference sequence). CDR3 in amino acids: CASSIVDTSYGYTF. In DNA form, the CDR3 reads TGTGCCAGTAGTATAGTTGACACCTCCTATGGCTACACCTTC.

This clone came up a few times. The same CDR3 can be traced to other DNA sequences in this sample. This rearrangement joins TRBV7-8 to TRBJ1-1, with D uncertain. V lost 1 base and J lost 1, with 7 bases in between. Germline values: CDR1 SGHVS, CDR2 FQNEAQ. The length of the CDR3 is 14 residues. CDR3 DNA sequence: TGTGCCAGCAGCTTAGTCGGCGGGAACACTGAAGCTTTCTTT. The encoded protein is CASSLVGGNTEAFF.

This chain links TRBV9 with TRBJ2-7; TRBD2 aligns across 10 bases. This CDR3 has 14 residues. Germline lookup yields CDR1 SGDLS and CDR2 YYNGEE. The V gene end was trimmed by 0 bases and the J gene end by 3 bases; junction bases not matched to a gene: 0. The CDR3 reads CASSVASGGYEQYF. The CDR3 coding sequence is TGTGCCAGCAGCGTAGCTAGCGGGGGCTACGAGCAGTACTTC.

The chain employs TRBV29-1 and TRBJ1-1; the match to TRBD1 covers 7 bases. Germline V gives CDR1 SQVTM, CDR2 ANQGSEA. CDR3 size: 14 residues. CDR3 region: CTTLGEGASTEAFF. The CDR3, as DNA: TGCACTACACTCGGGGAGGGGGCTAGTACTGAAGCTTTCTTT. Together with reference TRBV29-1 and TRBJ1-1, the CDR3 gives the full variable domain: SAVISQKPSRDICQRGTSLTIQCQVDSQVTMMFWYRQQPGQSLTLIATANQGSEATYESGFVIDKFPISRPNLTFSTLTVSNMSPEDSSIYLCTTLGEGASTEAFFGQGTRLTVV.

This chain links TRBV6-5 with TRBJ1-4; no clear D gene. This CDR3 is built from 12 residues. V was trimmed by 7 bases and J by 2 bases, leaving 5 bases between them. CDR1 is MNHEY, CDR2 SVGAGI, per germline. CDR3 bases: TGTGCCAGCATATCCACTAATGAAAAACTGTTTTTT. Amino acids: CASISTNEKLFF.

The rearrangement links TRBV5-4 to TRBJ2-7; D uncertain. The germline CDR1 and CDR2 sequences are SGHNT and YYREEE (reference sequence). Between the trimmed V and J ends, which lost 2 bases and 3 bases, there was a span of 9 bases. The CDR3 totals 13 residues. DNA for the CDR3: TGTGCCAGCAGCTTACGTAACGGCTACGAGCAGTACTTC. Translating gives CASSLRNGYEQYF.

The genes are TRBV7-9 and TRBJ1-3; D is undetermined. Germline CDR1 and CDR2: SEHNR and FQNEAQ (reference sequence). Trimming cost V 4 bases and J 8 bases, with 9 bases left between them. The CDR3 runs to 12 residues. CDR3 in amino acids: CASSWGRDTIYF. The CDR3 nucleotides are TGTGCCAGCAGCTGGGGTAGGGACACCATATATTTT.

The chain links TRBV10-2 to TRBJ1-2; TRBD1 aligns across 7 bases. Trimming took 0 bases from V and 6 from J; bases not matched to a gene: 7. The CDR3 runs 15 residues. Germline V gene data show CDR1 as WSHSY and CDR2 as SAAADI. The CDR3 DNA sequence: TGCGCCAGCAGTGAGTCTACAGGGGAGTGGGATGGCTACACCTTC. It is translated as CASSESTGEWDGYTF.

This clone has only one observation. This chain connects TRBV9 to TRBJ1-2; D is ambiguous. The germline V and J ends were trimmed by 7 bases and 0 bases, with 10 bases remaining between them. This CDR3 has 13 residues. CDR1 is SGDLS and CDR2 is YYNGEE in the germline V gene. CDR3 sequence (DNA): TGTGCCAGCCTCCCTGGCCCTAACTATGGCTACACCTTC. This sequence encodes CASLPGPNYGYTF.

This chain joins TRBV11-2 and TRBJ1-5; D remains unclear. Trimming removed 4 bases at V and 4 bases at J, with 8 bases between. The CDR3 contains 13 residues. The germline CDR1 and CDR2 sequences are SGHAT and FQNNGV. The CDR3 loop is CASSYGGNQPQHF. CDR3 nucleotides: TGTGCCAGCAGCTACGGAGGGAATCAGCCCCAGCATTTT. The full variable domain, its missing parts supplied by reference TRBV11-2 and TRBJ1-5, is EAGVAQSPRYKIIEKRQSVAFWCNPISGHATLYWYQQILGQGPKLLIQFQNNGVVDDSQLPKDRFSAERLKGVDSTLKIQPAKLEDSAVYLCASSYGGNQPQHFGDGTRLSIL.

This clone was found a few times. This chain joins TRBV7-9 and TRBJ1-2; the D gene is possibly TRBD1 (6 bases). CDR1 SEHNR and CDR2 FQNEAQ come from the germline V gene (reference sequence). V dropped 0 bases and J dropped 1 base, with 9 bases sitting between them. The CDR3 consists of 15 residues. In DNA form, the CDR3 reads TGTGCCAGCAGCTTAGCAGGGGGAGGTAACTATGGCTACACCTTC. It specifies CASSLAGGGNYGYTF.

The V call is TRBV2, the J call TRBJ1-1, with D maybe TRBD1 (5 bases). The CDR3 sequence is 13 residues long. Germline V gene data show CDR1 as SNHLY and CDR2 as FYNNEI. The germline V and J ends were trimmed by 5 bases and 6 bases, with 13 bases remaining between them. The CDR3 loop reads CASSPGTGAEAFF. CDR3 nucleotides: TGTGCCAGCAGTCCTGGGACGGGAGCTGAAGCTTTCTTT.

V usage is TRBV5-1 and J usage is TRBJ2-5, with no clear D. The V gene lost 4 bases and the J gene lost 2 bases, with 15 bases spanning the gap. Looked up from germline, CDR1 is SGHRS and CDR2 is YFSETQ. The CDR3 totals 15 residues. DNA for the CDR3: TGCGCCAGCAGCCTGCCGGGCGGAGTTCAAGAGACCCAGTACTTC. Amino acid sequence: CASSLPGGVQETQYF.

This clone occurred a few times. The chain's CDR3 is CASRDTGYTEAFF. The CDR3 nucleotides read TGTGCCAGCAGGGACACAGGTTACACTGAAGCTTTCTTT. The chain uses TRBV6-5 and TRBJ1-1, with D maybe TRBD1 (5 bases). Germline V lookup: CDR1 MNHEY, CDR2 SVGAGI. The CDR3 sequence is 13 residues long. Deletions cut 6 bases from V and 3 bases from J, with 11 bases between.

The CDR3 is CASSLSWRGPLHF. DNA for the CDR3: TGTGCCAGCAGCCTATCATGGAGGGGGCCCCTCCACTTT. V and J are TRBV5-6 and TRBJ1-6, with D possibly being TRBD1 (6 bases). Germline V gene data show CDR1 as SGHDT and CDR2 as YYEEEE. V was cut by 4 bases and J by 13 bases, with 15 bases left in between. The CDR3 is 13 amino acids.

The J gene is TRBJ1-4, the V gene TRBV4-3; D is perhaps TRBD1 (6 bases). Germline CDR1 and CDR2: LGHNA and YSLEER. The CDR3 has 14 residues. Between the trimmed V and J ends, which lost 0 bases and 8 bases, there was a span of 10 bases. The CDR3 is CASSQDRGREKLFF. CDR3 nucleotide sequence: TGCGCCAGCAGCCAAGACAGGGGTAGGGAAAAACTGTTTTTT.

The chain combines TRBV3-1 (or the pseudogene TRBV3-2) with TRBJ1-2; no clear D gene. Germline values: CDR1 LGHDT, CDR2 YNNKEL (reference sequence). The CDR3 length is 14 residues. V dropped 1 base and J dropped 6 bases, with 12 bases sitting between them. CDR3 nucleotides: TGTGCCAGCAGCCAAGGTGGCGGGTTGGATGGCTACACCTTC. Encoded protein: CASSQGGGLDGYTF.

The CDR3: CASSPWTGKNIQYF. The CDR3 DNA reads TGTGCCAGCAGCCCCTGGACAGGAAAAAACATTCAGTACTTC. This chain links TRBV9 with TRBJ2-4, with 7 bases fitting TRBD1. Germline CDR1 reads SGDLS; CDR2 reads YYNGEE. After removal of 4 bases from V and 4 bases from J, the junction contained 5 bases not matched to a gene. The CDR3 is made up of 14 amino acids.

The rearrangement uses TRBV7-2 and TRBJ1-5; D is unclear. CDR1 is SGHTA and CDR2 is FQGNSA in the germline V gene. The length of the CDR3 is 14 residues. The ends were cut back, 4 bases at V and 4 bases at J, with 11 bases in the middle. The CDR3 reads CASSSPQENQPQHF. Here the CDR3 DNA reads TGTGCCAGCAGCTCGCCTCAGGAAAATCAGCCCCAGCATTTT.